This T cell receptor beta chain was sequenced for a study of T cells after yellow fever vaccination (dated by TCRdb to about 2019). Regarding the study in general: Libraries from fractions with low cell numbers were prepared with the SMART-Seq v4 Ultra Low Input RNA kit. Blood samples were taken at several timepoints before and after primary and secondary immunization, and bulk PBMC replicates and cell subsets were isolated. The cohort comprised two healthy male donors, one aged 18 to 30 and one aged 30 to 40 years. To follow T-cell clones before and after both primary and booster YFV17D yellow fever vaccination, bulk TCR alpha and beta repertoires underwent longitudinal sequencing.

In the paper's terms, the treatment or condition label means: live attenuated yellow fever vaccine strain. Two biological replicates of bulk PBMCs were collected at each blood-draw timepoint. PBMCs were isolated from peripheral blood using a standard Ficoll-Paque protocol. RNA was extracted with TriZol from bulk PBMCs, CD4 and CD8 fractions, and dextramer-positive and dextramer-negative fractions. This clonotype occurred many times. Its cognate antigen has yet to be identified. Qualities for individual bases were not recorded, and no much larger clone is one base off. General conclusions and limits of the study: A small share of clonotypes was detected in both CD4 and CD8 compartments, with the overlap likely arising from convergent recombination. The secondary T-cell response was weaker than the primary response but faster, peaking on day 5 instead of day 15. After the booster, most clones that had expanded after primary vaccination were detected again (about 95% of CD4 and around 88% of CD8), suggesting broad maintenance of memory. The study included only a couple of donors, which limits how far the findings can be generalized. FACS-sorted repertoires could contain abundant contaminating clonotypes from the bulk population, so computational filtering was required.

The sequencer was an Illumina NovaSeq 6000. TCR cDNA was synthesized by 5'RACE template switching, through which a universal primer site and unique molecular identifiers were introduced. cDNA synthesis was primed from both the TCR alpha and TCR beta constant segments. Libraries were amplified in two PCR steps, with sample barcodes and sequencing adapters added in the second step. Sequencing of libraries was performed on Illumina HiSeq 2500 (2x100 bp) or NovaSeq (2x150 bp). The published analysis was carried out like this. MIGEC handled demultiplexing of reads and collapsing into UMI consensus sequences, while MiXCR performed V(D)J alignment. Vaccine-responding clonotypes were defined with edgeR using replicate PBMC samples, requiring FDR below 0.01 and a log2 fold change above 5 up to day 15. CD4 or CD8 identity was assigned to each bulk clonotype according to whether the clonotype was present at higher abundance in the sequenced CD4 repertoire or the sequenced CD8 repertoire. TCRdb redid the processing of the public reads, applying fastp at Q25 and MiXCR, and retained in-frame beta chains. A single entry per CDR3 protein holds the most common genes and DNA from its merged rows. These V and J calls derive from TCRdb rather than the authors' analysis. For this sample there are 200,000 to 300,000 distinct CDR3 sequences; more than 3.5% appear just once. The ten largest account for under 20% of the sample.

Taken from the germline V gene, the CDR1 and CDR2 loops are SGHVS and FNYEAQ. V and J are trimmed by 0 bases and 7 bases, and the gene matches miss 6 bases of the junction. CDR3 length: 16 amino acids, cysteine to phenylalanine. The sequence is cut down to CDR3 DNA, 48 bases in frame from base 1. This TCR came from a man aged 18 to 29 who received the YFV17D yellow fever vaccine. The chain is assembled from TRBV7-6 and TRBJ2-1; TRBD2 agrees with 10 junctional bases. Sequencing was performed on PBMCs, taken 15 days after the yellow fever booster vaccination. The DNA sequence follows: TGTGCCAGCAGCTTAGCCCTAGCGGGGGACCGGAATGAGCAGTTCTTC. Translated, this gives CASSLALAGDRNEQFF. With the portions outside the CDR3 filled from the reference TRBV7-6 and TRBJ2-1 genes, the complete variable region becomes GAGVSQSPRYKVTKRGQDVALRCDPISGHVSLYWYRQALGQGPEFLTYFNYEAQQDKSGLPNDRFSAERPEGSISTLTIQRTEQRDSAMYRCASSLALAGDRNEQFFGPGTRLTVL.